The subject of this entry is one T cell receptor beta chain. There are 15 residues in the CDR3. Looked up from germline, CDR1 is LGHNA and CDR2 is YSLEER. Unmatched junction bases numbered 1, after V lost 2 bases and J lost 0 bases. The sample belongs to a study of blood T cell repertoires in COVID-19. The method was immunoSEQ multiplex PCR; TCRdb's version includes in-frame clones alone and lacks a portion of them. Of about 270,000 clones in the sample, roughly nine tenths were seen once. The receptor's source is a woman aged 50 to 60 who had recovered from COVID-19. The chain combines TRBV4-3 with TRBJ1-3; 7 bases match TRBD1. The source material was PBMCs or T cells enriched from blood (not recorded which). The CDR3 is CASSQRQGSGNTIYF. The CDR3 DNA is TGCGCCAGCAGCCAACGACAGGGCTCTGGAAACACCATATATTTT.